A selection of T cell receptor beta chains follows, all from one sample in a study of T-cell memory formation after mild COVID-19. MiXCR, applied by TCRdb to the 5' RACE reads, yields one record per CDR3 protein. In the table there are roughly 600,000 distinct CDR3 sequences, approximately 19% of which are singletons. The sample comprised PBMCs or a T cell subset sorted from them (not recorded which). These receptors all come from an adult woman who had mild COVID-19 (a few samples of this study predate the infection). Cell type and time point are not known. The CDR3 runs from the conserved cysteine through the conserved F or W. A D gene is named only where the DNA matches it firmly. Some rows have no size entry. The others give once, few or many, or a class for an expanded clone.

v_call	clone_size	j_call	d_call	cdr3_aa	cdr3_nt
TRBV20-1	.	TRBJ1-1	TRBD1	CSASFRGKGEAFF	TGCAGTGCTAGCTTCAGGGGGAAGGGTGAAGCTTTCTTT
TRBV9	few	TRBJ2-7	.	CASSLAQGLLGDEQYF	TGTGCCAGCTCCCTCGCCCAGGGACTCCTCGGGGACGAGCAGTACTTC
TRBV19	.	TRBJ1-5	TRBD1	CASSRDRLSQPQHF	TGTGCCAGTAGTCGGGACAGGCTCAGCCAGCCCCAGCATTTT
TRBV12-3/TRBV12-4	.	TRBJ2-1	TRBD2	CASSFIAGGVYNEQFF	TGTGCCAGCAGTTTTATAGCGGGGGGGGTCTACAATGAGCAGTTCTTC
TRBV4-1	.	TRBJ2-2	.	CASSQEGHLTGELFF	TGCGCCAGCAGCCAAGAAGGACACCTCACCGGGGAGCTGTTTTTT
TRBV7-8	.	TRBJ2-1	TRBD2	CASSFLSRSGTSGPEAKEQFF	TGTGCCAGCAGCTTTCTCTCCAGATCCGGGACTAGCGGACCTGAGGCCAAGGAGCAGTTCTTC
TRBV11-3	.	TRBJ2-3	.	CASSGLEGFGTDTQYF	TGTGCCAGCAGCGGGCTCGAGGGCTTCGGCACAGATACGCAGTATTTT
TRBV6-5	few	TRBJ2-7	.	CASSGGSHEQYF	TGTGCCAGCAGTGGGGGAAGCCACGAGCAGTACTTC
TRBV3-1	.	TRBJ1-2	.	CASSQNVGNNYGYTF	TGTGCCAGCAGCCAAAATGTAGGGAATAACTATGGCTACACCTTC
TRBV7-2	.	TRBJ2-1	.	CASKWRIATNEQFF	TGTGCCAGCAAGTGGCGGATAGCGACCAATGAGCAGTTCTTC
TRBV6-4	few	TRBJ2-6	TRBD1	CASSDSPGQSSSGANVLTF	TGTGCCAGCAGTGACTCCCCGGGACAGTCGTCCTCTGGGGCCAACGTCCTGACTTTC
TRBV5-5	.	TRBJ2-5	.	CASSSIKGVGQETQYF	TGTGCCAGCAGCTCAATTAAGGGTGTGGGGCAAGAGACCCAGTACTTC
TRBV6-5	.	TRBJ2-3	TRBD1	CASSTRQGTDTQYF	TGTGCCAGCAGTACTAGACAGGGTACAGATACGCAGTATTTT
TRBV29-1	few	TRBJ2-7	TRBD2	CSARPGRESNEQYF	TGCAGCGCGCGGCCCGGGCGGGAGTCGAACGAGCAGTACTTC
TRBV5-4	.	TRBJ2-7	.	CASSPTGTYEQYF	TGTGCCAGCAGCCCAACCGGGACCTACGAGCAGTACTTC
TRBV23-1	few	TRBJ1-6	TRBD1	CASSRQGEERSPLHF	TGCGCCAGCAGTCGCCAGGGGGAAGAACGATCACCCCTCCACTTT
TRBV20-1	.	TRBJ2-7	.	CSARESGRYEQYF	TGCAGTGCTAGAGAGTCCGGACGGTACGAGCAGTACTTC
TRBV24-1	.	TRBJ2-2	.	CATSDPWELGELFF	TGTGCCACCAGTGACCCGTGGGAGCTCGGGGAGCTGTTTTTT
TRBV5-1	.	TRBJ1-1	.	CASSPGTVMNTEAFF	TGCGCCAGCAGCCCAGGGACGGTCATGAACACTGAAGCTTTCTTT
TRBV11-2	few	TRBJ2-5	TRBD2	CASSSIVAGVRETQYF	TGTGCCAGCAGCTCCATAGTAGCGGGAGTCAGGGAGACCCAGTACTTC
TRBV6-5	.	TRBJ2-3	.	CASSYSSGVKASTDTQYF	TGTGCCAGCAGTTACTCTTCAGGGGTCAAAGCTAGCACAGATACGCAGTATTTT
TRBV4-2	few	TRBJ2-5	.	CASRTEETQYF	TGTGCCAGCAGAACCGAAGAGACCCAGTACTTC
TRBV5-4	few	TRBJ2-6	.	CASSPQGGASGANVLTF	TGTGCCAGCAGCCCTCAGGGGGGCGCATCTGGGGCCAACGTCCTGACTTTC
TRBV21-1	.	TRBJ2-7	.	CASSKSPSGSPAGDF	TGTGCCAGCAGCAAATCCCCTAGCGGGAGCCCCGCGGGGGACTTC
TRBV30	.	TRBJ1-1	.	CAWSVGGLGTEAFF	TGTGCCTGGAGTGTTGGAGGGCTCGGCACTGAAGCTTTCTTT
TRBV4-2	few	TRBJ1-5	.	CASSQDHPGARPNQPQHF	TGTGCCAGCAGCCAAGATCACCCAGGGGCTCGTCCTAATCAGCCCCAGCATTTT
TRBV7-7	.	TRBJ2-5	TRBD1	CASSQDRVGGETQYF	TGTGCCAGCAGCCAAGACAGGGTAGGGGGAGAGACCCAGTACTTC
TRBV7-2	.	TRBJ1-1	.	CASSLGSGLDTEAFF	TGTGCCAGCAGCTTAGGGTCAGGGCTGGACACTGAAGCTTTCTTT
TRBV5-8	few	TRBJ2-3	.	CASSLDPRLADTQYF	TGTGCCAGCAGCTTGGATCCCCGGCTCGCAGATACGCAGTATTTT
TRBV4-2	.	TRBJ2-5	.	CASSQAGQPETQYF	TGTGCCAGCAGCCAAGCTGGTCAGCCGGAGACCCAGTACTTC
TRBV6-5	.	TRBJ2-2	.	CASSFSHQGYANTGELFF	TGTGCCAGCAGTTTCAGTCACCAGGGATACGCGAACACCGGGGAGCTGTTTTTT
TRBV6-2/TRBV6-3	few	TRBJ2-2	.	CASSYSPAGSTGELFF	TGTGCCAGCAGTTACTCTCCAGCGGGCAGCACCGGGGAGCTGTTTTTT
TRBV12-3/TRBV12-4	.	TRBJ1-6	TRBD1	CASRGGQGNSPLHF	TGTGCCAGCCGAGGGGGACAGGGGAATTCACCCCTCCACTTT
TRBV7-6	.	TRBJ1-1	.	CASSLDLRGNTEAFF	TGTGCCAGCAGCTTAGACCTCCGAGGGAACACTGAAGCTTTCTTT
TRBV6-5	many	TRBJ2-5	TRBD2	CASSSTGGQETQYF	TGTGCCAGCAGTTCCACGGGGGGGCAAGAGACCCAGTACTTC
TRBV20-1	few	TRBJ2-7	TRBD2	CSAATSGLWGEQYF	TGCAGTGCTGCCACTAGCGGGCTTTGGGGCGAGCAGTACTTC
TRBV11-2	.	TRBJ2-1	TRBD2	CASSLVRLAPDRFF	TGTGCCAGCAGCTTAGTCCGACTAGCGCCGGATCGGTTCTTC
TRBV2	few	TRBJ2-3	.	CASRKQSLNTDTQYF	TGTGCCAGCAGAAAACAGAGCCTTAACACAGATACGCAGTATTTT
TRBV6-5	.	TRBJ2-1	TRBD1	CASTKGQGKLNEQFF	TGTGCCAGCACAAAGGGACAGGGCAAGCTAAATGAGCAGTTCTTC
TRBV29-1	few	TRBJ1-2	.	CSVVATRGGYGYTF	TGCAGCGTTGTAGCTACCAGGGGAGGCTATGGCTACACCTTC
TRBV25-1	.	TRBJ1-2	.	CASSGKLNGYTF	TGTGCCAGCAGTGGAAAACTAAATGGCTACACCTTC
TRBV18	few	TRBJ2-7	TRBD1	CASSRPGQASYEQYF	TGTGCCAGCTCACGCCCGGGACAGGCCTCCTACGAGCAGTACTTC
TRBV3-1	.	TRBJ2-7	TRBD1	CASSQAGTGVEQYF	TGTGCCAGCAGCCAAGCGGGGACAGGGGTCGAGCAGTACTTC
TRBV14	.	TRBJ2-1	TRBD2	CASSLSQRGEQFF	TGTGCCAGCAGCCTAAGCCAGCGGGGTGAGCAGTTCTTC
TRBV12-3/TRBV12-4	.	TRBJ1-3	.	CASSSYPGNIIYF	TGTGCCAGCAGTTCCTATCCTGGAAACATCATATATTTT
TRBV19	many	TRBJ1-5	.	CASSSLEGDNQPQHF	TGTGCCAGTAGTAGCCTGGAAGGGGACAATCAGCCCCAGCATTTT